The 2 T cell receptor beta chains reported below all come from one sample, sequenced in a study of blood T cell repertoires in COVID-19. The assay was immunoSEQ multiplex PCR, and TCRdb's table has in-frame clones only and misses some. In the table there are hundreds of thousands of clones, more than 75% of which are singletons. The sequenced material came from peripheral blood. These TCRs come from a woman aged 45-65 years with COVID-19, enrolled during active disease.

This chain connects TRBV15 to TRBJ1-5; tentatively, D is TRBD1 (5 bases). The germline CDR1 and CDR2 sequences are LNHNV and YYDKDF (reference sequence). There are 16 residues in the CDR3. Trimming removed 8 bases at V and 3 bases at J, with 20 bases between. The CDR3 here is CATRALDTGDNQPQHF. The CDR3, as DNA: TGTGCCACCCGAGCCCTCGATACGGGGGACAATCAGCCCCAGCATTTT.

A word on this clone: Additional DNA sequences in this sample encode the identical CDR3. The chain joins TRBV7-2 to TRBJ2-1; TRBD2 agrees at 16 bases. Germline V gives CDR1 SGHTA, CDR2 FQGNSA. Trimming at V came to 3 bases and at J to 10 bases, leaving 3 bases not matched to a gene. There are 15 residues in the CDR3. CDR3 sequence reads: CASSLGLAGGGEQFF. The CDR3 region has the DNA TGTGCCAGCAGCTTGGGACTAGCGGGAGGGGGGGAGCAGTTCTTC.